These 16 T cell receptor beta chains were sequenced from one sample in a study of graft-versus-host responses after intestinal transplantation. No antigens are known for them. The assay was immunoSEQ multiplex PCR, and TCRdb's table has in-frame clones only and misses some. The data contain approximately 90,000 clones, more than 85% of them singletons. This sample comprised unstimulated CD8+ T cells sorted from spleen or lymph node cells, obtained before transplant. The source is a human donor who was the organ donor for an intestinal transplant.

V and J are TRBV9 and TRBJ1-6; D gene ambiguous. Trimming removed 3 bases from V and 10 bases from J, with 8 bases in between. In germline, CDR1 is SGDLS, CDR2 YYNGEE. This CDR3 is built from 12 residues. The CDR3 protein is CASSEGESPLHF. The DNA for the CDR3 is TGTGCCAGCAGCGAGGGAGAATCACCCCTCCACTTT.

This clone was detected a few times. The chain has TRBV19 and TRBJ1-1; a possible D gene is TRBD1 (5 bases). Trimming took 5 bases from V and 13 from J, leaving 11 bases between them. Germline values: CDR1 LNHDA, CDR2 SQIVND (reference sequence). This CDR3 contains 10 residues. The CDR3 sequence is CASSSGLLFF. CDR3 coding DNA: TGTGCCAGTAGTTCGGGACTTCTTTTCTTT.

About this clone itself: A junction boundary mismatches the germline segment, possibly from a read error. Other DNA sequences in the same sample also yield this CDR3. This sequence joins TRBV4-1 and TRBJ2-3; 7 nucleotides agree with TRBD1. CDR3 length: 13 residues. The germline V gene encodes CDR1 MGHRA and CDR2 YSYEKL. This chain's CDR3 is CASSQERGHTQYF. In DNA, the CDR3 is TGCGCCAGTAGCCAAGAAAGGGGGCATACGCAGTATTTT.

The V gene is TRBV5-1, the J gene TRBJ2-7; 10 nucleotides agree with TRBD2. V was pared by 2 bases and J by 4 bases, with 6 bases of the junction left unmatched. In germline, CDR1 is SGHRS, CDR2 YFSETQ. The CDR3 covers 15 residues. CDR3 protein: CASSFTSGKAYEQYF. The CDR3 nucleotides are TGCGCCAGCAGCTTCACTAGCGGGAAAGCGTACGAGCAGTACTTC.

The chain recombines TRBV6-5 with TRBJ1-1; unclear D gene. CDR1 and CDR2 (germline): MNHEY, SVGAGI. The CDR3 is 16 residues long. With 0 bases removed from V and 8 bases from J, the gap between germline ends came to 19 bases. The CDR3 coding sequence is TGTGCCAGCAGTTACTCCCCTGAAGAACGTATATGGGAAGCTTTCTTT. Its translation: CASSYSPEERIWEAFF.

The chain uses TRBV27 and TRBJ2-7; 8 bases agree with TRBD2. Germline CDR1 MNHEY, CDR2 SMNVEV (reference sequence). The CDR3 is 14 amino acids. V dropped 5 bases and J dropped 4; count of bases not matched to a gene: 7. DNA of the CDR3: TGTGCCAGCAGTCCCTCGACGGGAGGGTACGAGCAGTACTTC. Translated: CASSPSTGGYEQYF.

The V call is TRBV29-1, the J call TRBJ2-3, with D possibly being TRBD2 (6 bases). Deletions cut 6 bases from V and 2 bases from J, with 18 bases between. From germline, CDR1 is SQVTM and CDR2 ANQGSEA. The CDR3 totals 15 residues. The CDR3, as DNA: TGCAGCGTGGGAGGACTCCCTAGGGCCACAGATACGCAGTATTTT. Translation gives CSVGGLPRATDTQYF.

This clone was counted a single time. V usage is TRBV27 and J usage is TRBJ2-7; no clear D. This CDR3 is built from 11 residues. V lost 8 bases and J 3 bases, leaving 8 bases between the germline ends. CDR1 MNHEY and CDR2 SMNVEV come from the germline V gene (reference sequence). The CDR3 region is CASRSFYEQYF. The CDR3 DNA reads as TGTGCCAGCCGCTCTTTCTACGAGCAGTACTTC.

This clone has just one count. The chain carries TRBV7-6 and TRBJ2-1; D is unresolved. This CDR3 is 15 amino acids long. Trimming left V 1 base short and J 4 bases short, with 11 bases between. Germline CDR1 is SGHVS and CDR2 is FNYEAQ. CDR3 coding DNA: TGTGCCAGCAGCTTAGACGGCGCAGCTTACAATGAGCAGTTCTTC. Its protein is CASSLDGAAYNEQFF.

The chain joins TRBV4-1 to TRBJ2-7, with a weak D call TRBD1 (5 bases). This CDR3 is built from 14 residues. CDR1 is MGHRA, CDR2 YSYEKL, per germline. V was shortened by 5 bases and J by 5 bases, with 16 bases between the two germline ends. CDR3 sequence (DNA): TGCGCCAGCAGCTCACCAGGGCGTGAAAACGAGCAGTACTTC. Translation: CASSSPGRENEQYF.

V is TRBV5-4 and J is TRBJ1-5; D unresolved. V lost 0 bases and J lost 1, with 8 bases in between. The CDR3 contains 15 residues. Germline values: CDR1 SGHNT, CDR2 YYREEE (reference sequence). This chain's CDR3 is CASSLGGLSNQPQHF. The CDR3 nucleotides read TGTGCCAGCAGCTTGGGTGGGCTGAGCAATCAGCCCCAGCATTTT.

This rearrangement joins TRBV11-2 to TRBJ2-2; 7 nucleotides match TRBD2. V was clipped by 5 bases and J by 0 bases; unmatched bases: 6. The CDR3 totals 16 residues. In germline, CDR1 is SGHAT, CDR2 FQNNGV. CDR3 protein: CASSPLAGSNTGELFF. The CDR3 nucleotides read TGTGCCAGCAGCCCCTTAGCGGGTTCGAACACCGGGGAGCTGTTTTTT.

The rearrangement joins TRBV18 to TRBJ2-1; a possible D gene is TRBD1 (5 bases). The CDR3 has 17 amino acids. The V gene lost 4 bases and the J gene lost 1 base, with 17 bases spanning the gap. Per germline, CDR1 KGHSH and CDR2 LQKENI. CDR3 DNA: TGTGCCAGCTCACTCACCGCAGGGTCTACGTCCTACAATGAGCAGTTCTTC. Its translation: CASSLTAGSTSYNEQFF.

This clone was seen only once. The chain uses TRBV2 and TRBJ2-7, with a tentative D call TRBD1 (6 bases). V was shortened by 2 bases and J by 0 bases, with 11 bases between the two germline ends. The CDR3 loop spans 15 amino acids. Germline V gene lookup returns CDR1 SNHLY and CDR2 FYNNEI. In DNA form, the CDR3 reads TGTGCCAGCAGTGAACCCAGGGGCCACTCCTACGAGCAGTACTTC. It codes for CASSEPRGHSYEQYF.

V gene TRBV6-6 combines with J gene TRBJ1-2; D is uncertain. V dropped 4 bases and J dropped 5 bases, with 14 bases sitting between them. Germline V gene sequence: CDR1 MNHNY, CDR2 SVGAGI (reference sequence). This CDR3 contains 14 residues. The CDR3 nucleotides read TGTGCCAGCAGTTTTACTGGGTTAGAATATGGCTACACCTTC. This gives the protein CASSFTGLEYGYTF.

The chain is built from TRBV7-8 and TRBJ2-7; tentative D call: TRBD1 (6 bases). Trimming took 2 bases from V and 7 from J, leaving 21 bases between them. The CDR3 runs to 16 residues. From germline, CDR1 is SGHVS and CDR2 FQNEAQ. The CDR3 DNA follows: TGTGCCAGCAGCTTATACTCAGGGGTTCCCTTGGGGGAGCAGTACTTC. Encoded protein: CASSLYSGVPLGEQYF. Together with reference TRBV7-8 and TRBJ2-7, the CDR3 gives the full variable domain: GAGVSQSPRYKVAKRGQDVALRCDPISGHVSLFWYQQALGQGPEFLTYFQNEAQLDKSGLPSDRFFAERPEGSVSTLKIQRTQQEDSAVYLCASSLYSGVPLGEQYFGPGTRLTVT.